This T cell receptor (beta chain) was observed in a study of OX40 agonist ivuxolimab in advanced cancers. Study observations and caveats: Clonal expansion from baseline to week 6 occurred in both CD4+ and CD8+ T cells. Near-lowest levels of clonal expansion characterized partial responders at 0.1-3.0 mg/kg. The average count of expanded clones was higher among CD8+ T cells than among CD4+.

Germline V gives CDR1 SGHTS, CDR2 YDEGEE. V lost 2 bases and J lost 5; bases outside the gene matches: 9. There are 16 residues in the CDR3. Remarks on this clone: Antigen: not known.

Assay used: immunoSEQ multiplex PCR; TCRdb lists only in-frame clones, some missing. The sample yields some 14,000 clones, 93% seen once. This TCR came from an adult with an advanced solid tumor such as melanoma, head and neck, liver or kidney cancer. This material consisted of CD4+ or CD8+ T cells sorted from blood, taken in a trial of the OX40 agonist ivuxolimab. The V gene is TRBV5-8, the J gene TRBJ2-1; TRBD2 aligns across 8 bases. The CDR3, as DNA: TGTGCCAGCAGCTTTTCAAGCGGGAGAGTCGACAATGAGCAGTTCTTC. Translation: CASSFSSGRVDNEQFF. Looking up the rest from reference TRBV5-8 and TRBJ2-1 gives the full variable domain: EAGVTQSPTHLIKTRGQQATLRCSPISGHTSVYWYQQALGLGLQFLLWYDEGEERNRGNFPPRFSGRQFPNYSSELNVNALELEDSALYLCASSFSSGRVDNEQFFGPGTRLTVL.